This TCR beta chain was recorded in a study of beta chain features in type 1 diabetes. This CDR3 has 16 residues. V dropped 0 bases and J dropped 12 bases, with 21 bases sitting between them. CDR1 is GTSNPN, CDR2 SVGIG, per germline (reference sequence). Overall study findings and caveats: Naive, central memory and Treg TCRB repertoires appeared more alike in patients than in healthy donors. People with Type 1 diabetes carried modestly yet significantly shorter TCRB CDR3s in all four CD4+ subsets.

With regard to this clone: What it binds is unknown.

Sequenced material consisted of expressed TCRB transcripts (all of the isolated RNA was reverse transcribed). Sequencing used immunoSEQ multiplex PCR; TCRdb keeps in-frame clones, though not all of them. The data contain 120,000 to 150,000 clones, about 13% of them singletons. Sequencing was carried out using central memory CD4+ T cells from blood. The V gene is TRBV30, the J gene TRBJ1-6; no firm D call. This TCR was sampled from a man younger than 35 with type 1 diabetes. CDR3 sequence reads: CAWSVGPTAGIGPLHF. In DNA, the CDR3 is TGTGCCTGGAGTGTAGGCCCGACCGCGGGCATAGGACCCCTCCACTTT.